Detailed here is one T cell receptor beta chain. As yet, its antigen is unknown. Relative to the germline gene, one junction end is altered; a read error may explain this. Clones were sequenced by immunoSEQ multiplex PCR, and TCRdb holds only the in-frame ones, with some missing. This sample has 25,000 to 40,000 clones, with 89% found just once. Repertoires were sampled repeatedly during chemoradiotherapy. The entry originates in a study of chemoradiotherapy in HPV16-positive cancers. Findings and caveats of the study: The functional HPV-specific definition rests on just a couple of HPV16-positive patients. Non-HPV-specific T cells did not expand in tumors during treatment, whereas candidate HPV-specific clones and E7-related motifs did.

The sample was blood, taken from a patient who underwent chemoradiotherapy. This TCR derives from a human donor with HPV-associated anogenital cancer.

This chain's CDR3 is CASSPPGGPKTGELFF. The CDR3 DNA reads TGCGCCAGCAGTCCACCGGGGGGGCCGAAGACCGGGGAGCTGTTTTTT. The chain couples TRBV10-1 to TRBJ2-2, with 8 bases lining up with TRBD2. Germline-derived CDR1 and CDR2 are WNHNN and SYGVQD (reference sequence). The length of the CDR3 is 16 residues.